The 14 T cell receptor beta chains below were found in one sample sequenced in a study of control samples from healthy donors and cancer patients. Sequencing was performed with immunoSEQ multiplex PCR; in TCRdb, only in-frame clones are kept and a portion is missing. This sample has some 70,000 clones, with 75% to 85% found just once. Sequencing was carried out using blood. The origin of the receptors is a man in his fifties or sixties in good health.

The V and J genes are TRBV19 and TRBJ1-5, with a tentative D call TRBD1 (5 bases). Germline CDR1 is LNHDA and CDR2 is SQIVND (reference sequence). The CDR3 is made up of 17 amino acids. The ends were cut back, 6 bases at V and 4 bases at J, with 22 bases in the middle. The CDR3 sequence: CASRPGPRQGLNQPQHF. CDR3 nucleotide sequence: TGTGCCAGTAGGCCGGGCCCCAGGCAGGGTTTGAATCAGCCCCAGCATTTT.

The chain couples TRBV24-1 to TRBJ2-2, with D hard to call. The length of the CDR3 is 16 residues. V was cut by 4 bases and J by 0 bases, with 11 bases left in between. In germline, CDR1 is KGHDR, CDR2 SFDVKD. CDR3 DNA sequence: TGTGCCACCAGTGACAATGGATACGCGAACACCGGGGAGCTGTTTTTT. Protein: CATSDNGYANTGELFF.

This chain connects TRBV7-9 to TRBJ1-5; D may be TRBD1 (6 bases). CDR1 and CDR2 (germline): SEHNR, FQNEAQ (reference sequence). The V gene lost 1 base and the J gene lost 1 base, with 8 bases spanning the gap. The CDR3 sequence is 15 residues long. The CDR3 coding sequence is TGTGCCAGCAGCTTAGAAGGGGGAAGCAATCAGCCCCAGCATTTT. Protein: CASSLEGGSNQPQHF.

J is TRBJ2-5 and V is TRBV2, with a weak D call TRBD1 (6 bases). Germline values: CDR1 SNHLY, CDR2 FYNNEI. V lost 5 bases, J lost 1 base, and 14 bases lay in between. The CDR3 runs 15 residues. This CDR3 is CASSPDSLVQETQYF. Written as DNA, the CDR3 is TGTGCCAGCAGTCCGGACAGTTTGGTCCAAGAGACCCAGTACTTC.

The J gene is TRBJ1-1, the V gene TRBV6-1; no clear D. The V gene lost 3 bases and the J gene lost 6 bases, with 5 bases spanning the gap. Germline V gene lookup returns CDR1 MNHNS and CDR2 SASEGT. This CDR3 comprises 11 residues. CDR3 DNA sequence: TGTGCCAGCAGTGAGAGACCTGAAGCTTTCTTT. Encoded protein: CASSERPEAFF.

The DNA for the CDR3 is TGTGCCAGCTCACCATCCGGACAGGCAACCACTGAAGCTTTCTTT. It specifies CASSPSGQATTEAFF. The chain recombines TRBV18 with TRBJ1-1; 7 bases line up with TRBD1. The J segment lost 4 bases and the V segment lost 2 bases, leaving 7 bases of the junction unmatched. Germline CDR1 is KGHSH and CDR2 is LQKENI. The CDR3 has 15 residues.

The chain recombines TRBV2 with TRBJ1-2; perhaps TRBD1 as D (5 bases). The V end lost 3 bases, the J end lost 8 bases, and 19 bases lay between the germline ends. The CDR3 loop spans 15 amino acids. The germline CDR1 and CDR2 sequences are SNHLY and FYNNEI. In nucleotides, the CDR3 is TGTGCCAGCAGTGACCTATCAGGGTTAAGCTTAGGCTACACCTTC. Translated: CASSDLSGLSLGYTF.

This clone turned up a few times. Written as DNA, the CDR3 is TGTGCCAGCAGTTTACGGGGTAACCACGAGCAGTACTTC. This sequence encodes CASSLRGNHEQYF. The J gene is TRBJ2-7, the V gene TRBV27, with D maybe TRBD2 (5 bases). Germline-derived CDR1 and CDR2 are MNHEY and SMNVEV (reference sequence). The CDR3 has 13 amino acids. The V gene lost 2 bases and the J gene lost 5 bases, with 10 bases spanning the gap.

This rearrangement joins TRBV5-4 to TRBJ1-2; maybe TRBD1 (6 bases). CDR1 is SGHNT and CDR2 is YYREEE in the germline V gene (reference sequence). CDR3 length: 12 amino acids. Trimming stripped 4 bases from V and 8 bases from J, with 12 bases between. The CDR3, as DNA: TGTGCCAGCAGCCCACAGGGTCCCGGCTACACCTTC. Translation gives CASSPQGPGYTF.

This clone appeared a few times. CDR3 amino acids: CASSSAGGRAIYEQYF. CDR3 bases: TGTGCCAGCAGCTCCGCTGGCGGGAGGGCCATCTACGAGCAGTACTTC. The V and J genes are TRBV13 and TRBJ2-7; TRBD2 matches 9 bases. Germline CDR1 and CDR2: PRHDT and FYEKMQ (reference sequence). This CDR3 has 16 amino acids. The V and J ends lost 4 bases and 3 bases, in that order; junction bases with no gene match: 10.

This sequence joins TRBV28 and TRBJ2-7; 8 bases match TRBD2. Unmatched junction bases numbered 7, after V lost 4 bases and J lost 2 bases. The CDR3 spans 15 residues. Germline V gives CDR1 MDHEN, CDR2 SYDVKM. CDR3 nucleotide sequence: TGTGCCAGCAGTTCGCCCAGCGGGAGCACCTACGAGCAGTACTTC. Translation: CASSSPSGSTYEQYF.

The J gene is TRBJ2-5, the V gene TRBV28; D is perhaps TRBD2 (6 bases). The ends were cut back, 3 bases at V and 5 bases at J, with 19 bases in the middle. The germline CDR1 and CDR2 sequences are MDHEN and SYDVKM. CDR3 length: 16 amino acids. The CDR3 loop reads CASSFPEEGGSETQYF. As DNA, the CDR3 is TGTGCCAGCAGTTTCCCCGAAGAGGGAGGTTCGGAGACCCAGTACTTC.

The chain carries TRBV2 and TRBJ1-2; weak D call: TRBD1 (6 bases). The V end was cut by 1 base, the J end by 0 bases, with 9 bases between. The CDR3 extends over 15 amino acids. Germline values: CDR1 SNHLY, CDR2 FYNNEI. The CDR3 DNA is TGTGCCAGCAGTGAAGGGTGGACAGCTAACTATGGCTACACCTTC. Its protein is CASSEGWTANYGYTF.

The rearrangement links TRBV5-1 to TRBJ2-7; tentatively, D is TRBD2 (5 bases). The CDR3 covers 14 residues. V was cut by 5 bases and J by 2 bases, with 14 bases left in between. Per germline, CDR1 SGHRS and CDR2 YFSETQ. Written as DNA, the CDR3 is TGCGCCAGCAGAGTAGGGAGCGGACCCTACGAGCAGTACTTC. The encoded protein is CASRVGSGPYEQYF.